Each of the 7 T cell receptor beta chains below was sequenced from the same sample in a study of neurological immune-mediated disorders. From the 5' RACE reads, TCRdb called clonotypes with MiXCR, one entry per CDR3 protein. The profile shows tens of thousands of distinct CDR3 sequences, 4% of them singletons. Sequencing input: CD4+ T cells from blood. The receptors originated from a woman aged 40 to 50 with multiple sclerosis.

This clonotype appeared many times. The CDR3 region is CASSLDYSYEQYF. In nucleotides, the CDR3 is TGTGCCAGCAGTTTAGACTACTCCTACGAGCAGTACTTC. This chain links TRBV28 with TRBJ2-7, with a weak D call TRBD2 (5 bases). V was trimmed by 2 bases and J by 0 bases, leaving 5 bases between them. Germline V gene data show CDR1 as MDHEN and CDR2 as SYDVKM. The CDR3 runs 13 residues.

This clonotype was seen ten or more times. The J gene is TRBJ1-5, the V gene TRBV20-1; D is unresolved. Germline loops: CDR1 DFQATT, CDR2 SNEGSKA (reference sequence). V gave up 0 bases and J gave up 0 bases, with 9 bases separating them. There are 15 residues in the CDR3. The DNA of the CDR3 is TGCAGTGCTAGAGATCCCAGGCATAGCAATCAGCCCCAGCATTTT. This sequence encodes CSARDPRHSNQPQHF.

This clonotype was detected ten times or more. V gene TRBV2 combines with J gene TRBJ1-5; TRBD1 might be the D (5 bases). The CDR3 has 15 amino acids. Germline-derived CDR1 and CDR2 are SNHLY and FYNNEI. Between the trimmed V and J ends, which lost 5 bases and 0 bases, there was a span of 11 bases. The CDR3 is CASSRDRVSNQPQHF. CDR3 bases: TGTGCCAGCAGTCGAGACAGAGTTAGCAATCAGCCCCAGCATTTT. Based on the CDR3 plus reference TRBV2 and TRBJ1-5, the full variable domain is EPEVTQTPSHQVTQMGQEVILRCVPISNHLYFYWYRQILGQKVEFLVSFYNNEISEKSEIFDDQFSVERPDGSNFTLKIRSTKLEDSAMYFCASSRDRVSNQPQHFGDGTRLSIL.

The chain uses TRBV5-1 and TRBJ2-4, with D perhaps matching TRBD1 (6 bases). There are 14 residues in the CDR3. Germline CDR1 is SGHRS and CDR2 is YFSETQ. V dropped 0 bases and J dropped 8 bases, with 12 bases sitting between them. As DNA, the CDR3 is TGCGCCAGCAGCTTGGGACAGGTCGAGGACATTCAGTACTTC. It specifies CASSLGQVEDIQYF. Looking up the rest from reference TRBV5-1 and TRBJ2-4 gives the full variable domain: KAGVTQTPRYLIKTRGQQVTLSCSPISGHRSVSWYQQTPGQGLQFLFEYFSETQRNKGNFPGRFSGRQFSNSRSEMNVSTLELGDSALYLCASSLGQVEDIQYFGAGTRLSVL.

This clonotype has a count of ten or more. This sequence joins TRBV5-1 and TRBJ1-2; D is possibly TRBD1 (5 bases). The CDR3 has 13 residues. The germline V gene encodes CDR1 SGHRS and CDR2 YFSETQ. Trimming left V 4 bases short and J 2 bases short, with 9 bases between. The CDR3 DNA follows: TGCGCCAGCAGCCCGGGACTCAACTATGGCTACACCTTC. It specifies CASSPGLNYGYTF.

This clonotype was seen at least ten times. The chain employs TRBV10-2 and TRBJ2-7; no reliable D call. The CDR3 runs 15 residues. Trimming took off 4 bases at V and 0 bases at J, with 13 bases between the two ends. The germline V gene has CDR1 WSHSY and CDR2 SAAADI. The CDR3 loop is CASSGSQVVSYEQYF. The CDR3 bases are TGCGCCAGCAGTGGGAGCCAGGTAGTCTCCTACGAGCAGTACTTC.

This clonotype was counted at least ten times. This chain joins TRBV9 and TRBJ1-1, with 7 bases aligning to TRBD1. Germline CDR1 and CDR2: SGDLS and YYNGEE. V gave up 3 bases and J gave up 0 bases; unmatched junction bases: 5. CDR3 size: 15 residues. The CDR3 bases are TGTGCCAGCAGCGCCCAGGGGGGGTTGAACACTGAAGCTTTCTTT. It yields the protein CASSAQGGLNTEAFF. Filled out from reference TRBV9 and TRBJ1-1, the complete variable domain reads DSGVTQTPKHLITATGQRVTLRCSPRSGDLSVYWYQQSLDQGLQFLIQYYNGEERAKGNILERFSAQQFPDLHSELNLSSLELGDSALYFCASSAQGGLNTEAFFGQGTRLTVV.